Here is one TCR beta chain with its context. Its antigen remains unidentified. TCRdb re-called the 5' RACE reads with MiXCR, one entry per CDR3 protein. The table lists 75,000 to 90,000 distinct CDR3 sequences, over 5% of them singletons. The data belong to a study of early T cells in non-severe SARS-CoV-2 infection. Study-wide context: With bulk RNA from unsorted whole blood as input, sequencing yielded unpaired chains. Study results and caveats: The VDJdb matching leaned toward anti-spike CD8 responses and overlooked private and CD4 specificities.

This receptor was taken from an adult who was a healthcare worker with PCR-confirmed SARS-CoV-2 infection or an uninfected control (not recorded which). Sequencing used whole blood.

The CDR3 loop reads CASSRDRGSNIQYF. DNA for the CDR3: TGTGCCAGCAGTCGGGACAGGGGTAGCAACATTCAGTACTTC. The genes are TRBV6-2 or TRBV6-3 and TRBJ2-4, with 10 bases identical to TRBD1. The junction had 5 bases not matched to a gene; V was cut back by 5 bases and J by 7 bases. The CDR3 totals 14 residues. Germline V gene lookup returns CDR1 MNHEY and CDR2 SVGEGT.